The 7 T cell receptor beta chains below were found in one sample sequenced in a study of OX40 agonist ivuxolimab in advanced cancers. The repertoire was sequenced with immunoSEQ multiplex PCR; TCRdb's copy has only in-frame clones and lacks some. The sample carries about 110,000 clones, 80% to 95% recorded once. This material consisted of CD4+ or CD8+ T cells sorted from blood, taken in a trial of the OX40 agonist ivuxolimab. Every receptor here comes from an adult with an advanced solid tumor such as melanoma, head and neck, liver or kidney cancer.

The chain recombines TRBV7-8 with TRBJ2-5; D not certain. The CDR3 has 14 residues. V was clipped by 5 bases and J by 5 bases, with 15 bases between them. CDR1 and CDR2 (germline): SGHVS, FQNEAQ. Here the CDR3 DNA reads TGTGCCAGCAGCCCCAGTGGGCTAGGTGAGACCCAGTACTTC. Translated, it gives CASSPSGLGETQYF.

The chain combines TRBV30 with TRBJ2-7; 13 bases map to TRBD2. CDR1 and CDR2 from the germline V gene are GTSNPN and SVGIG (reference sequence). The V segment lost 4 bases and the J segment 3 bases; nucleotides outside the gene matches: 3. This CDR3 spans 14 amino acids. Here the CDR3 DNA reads TGTGCCTGGACGCGGACTAGCGGGAGCTACGAGCAGTACTTC. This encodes CAWTRTSGSYEQYF.

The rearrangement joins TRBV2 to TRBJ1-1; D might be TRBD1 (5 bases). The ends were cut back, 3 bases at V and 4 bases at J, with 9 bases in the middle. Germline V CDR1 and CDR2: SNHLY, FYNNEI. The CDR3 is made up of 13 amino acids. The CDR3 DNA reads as TGTGCCAGCAGTGAGGAGGGGTTCACTGAAGCTTTCTTT. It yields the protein CASSEEGFTEAFF.

The CDR3 here is CASRGLAGITGELFF. CDR3 coding DNA: TGTGCCAGTAGGGGGCTAGCGGGAATTACCGGGGAGCTGTTTTTT. The chain couples TRBV19 to TRBJ2-2; TRBD2 agrees at 9 bases. Trimming removed 6 bases from V and 5 bases from J; junction bases left unmatched: 7. The CDR3 totals 15 residues. The germline gives CDR1 LNHDA, CDR2 SQIVND (reference sequence).

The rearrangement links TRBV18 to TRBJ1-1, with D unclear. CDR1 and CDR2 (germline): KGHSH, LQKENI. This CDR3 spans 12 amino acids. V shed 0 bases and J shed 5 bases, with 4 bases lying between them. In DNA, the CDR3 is TGTGCCAGCTCACCACCCGGGACTGAAGCTTTCTTT. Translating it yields CASSPPGTEAFF.

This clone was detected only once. The CDR3 nucleotides read TGCGCCAGCAGCCTCCTCACAGCGGGAGGGCACGAGCAGTACTTC. Translated: CASSLLTAGGHEQYF. This rearrangement joins TRBV5-1 to TRBJ2-7, with 10 nucleotides matching TRBD2. There are 15 residues in the CDR3. Germline V lookup: CDR1 SGHRS, CDR2 YFSETQ. V shed 4 bases and J 5 bases; nucleotides not matched to a gene: 9.

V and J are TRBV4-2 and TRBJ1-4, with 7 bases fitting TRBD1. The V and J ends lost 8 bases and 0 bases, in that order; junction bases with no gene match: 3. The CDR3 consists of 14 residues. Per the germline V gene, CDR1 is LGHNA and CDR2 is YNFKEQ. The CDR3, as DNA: TGTGCCAGCCAGGGGGGTGCAACTAATGAAAAACTGTTTTTT. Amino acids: CASQGGATNEKLFF.